These 16 T cell receptor beta chains were sequenced from one sample in a study of blood T cell repertoires in COVID-19. Using immunoSEQ multiplex PCR, the repertoire was profiled, and TCRdb retains in-frame clones only, with some absent. This table has some 100,000 clones, around 90% appearing once. The sequencing sample was made of peripheral blood. These receptors were taken from a human donor in a cohort sampled during active COVID-19.

The chain uses TRBV5-8 and TRBJ2-3; 13 nucleotides match TRBD2. The CDR3 length is 17 residues. V gave up 2 bases and J gave up 3 bases; unmatched junction bases: 6. Germline V gives CDR1 SGHTS, CDR2 YDEGEE. CDR3 nucleotides: TGTGCCAGCAGCTTCTCGGGACTAGCGGGACCAACAGATACGCAGTATTTT. Protein sequence: CASSFSGLAGPTDTQYF.

V gene TRBV2 combines with J gene TRBJ2-2; the D gene is possibly TRBD1 (7 bases). The CDR3 length is 16 residues. V shed 7 bases and J shed 5 bases, with 20 bases lying between them. Germline V CDR1 and CDR2: SNHLY, FYNNEI. The CDR3 coding sequence is TGTGCCAGCATCCAAAGAGACAGGGAGGCGACCGGGGAGCTGTTTTTT. As protein: CASIQRDREATGELFF.

The V call is TRBV25-1, the J call TRBJ2-1; 7 nucleotides match TRBD2. The CDR3 extends over 14 amino acids. Germline CDR1 reads MGHDK; CDR2 reads SYGVNS. J was trimmed by 6 bases and V by 7 bases; bases with no gene match: 9. CDR3 in amino acids: CASTTPGGLNEQFF. The CDR3 DNA reads as TGTGCCAGCACCACACCGGGAGGCCTCAATGAGCAGTTCTTC.

The chain couples TRBV29-1 to TRBJ2-4; possible D gene TRBD2, 6 bases. V dropped 4 bases and J dropped 7 bases, with 8 bases sitting between them. This CDR3 spans 11 amino acids. Germline CDR1 and CDR2: SQVTM and ANQGSEA. For the CDR3, the DNA is TGCAGCGTTGCCGGGAGTAACATTCAGTACTTC. Encoded protein: CSVAGSNIQYF.

A few counts support this clone. The chain links TRBV7-9 to TRBJ2-7; maybe TRBD1 (6 bases). CDR3 length: 12 amino acids. Germline V gives CDR1 SEHNR, CDR2 FQNEAQ (reference sequence). Trimming stripped 8 bases from V and 2 bases from J, with 10 bases between. Here the CDR3 DNA reads TGTGCCAGCGCGAAGGGGGCCTACGAGCAGTACTTC. This translates into CASAKGAYEQYF.

V gene TRBV9 combines with J gene TRBJ1-5; D gene ambiguous. With 0 bases removed from V and 5 bases from J, the gap between germline ends came to 15 bases. The CDR3 consists of 16 residues. Germline V gives CDR1 SGDLS, CDR2 YYNGEE. This CDR3 reads CASSVGYGVGDQPQHF. CDR3 coding DNA: TGTGCCAGCAGCGTAGGCTATGGGGTCGGGGATCAGCCCCAGCATTTT.

V gene TRBV10-1 combines with J gene TRBJ2-3, with D perhaps matching TRBD2 (6 bases). The ends were cut back, 6 bases at V and 3 bases at J, with 10 bases in the middle. This CDR3 has 13 amino acids. Germline CDR1 and CDR2: WNHNN and SYGVQD (reference sequence). The CDR3 loop is CASRMGLTDTQYF. The DNA of the CDR3 is TGCGCCAGCAGGATGGGACTGACAGATACGCAGTATTTT.

This clone was seen a handful of times. The chain links TRBV2 to TRBJ2-7, with 9 bases identical to TRBD1. This CDR3 contains 14 residues. Trimming at V came to 6 bases and at J to 1 base, leaving 4 bases not matched to a gene. Germline CDR1 reads SNHLY; CDR2 reads FYNNEI. The chain's CDR3 is CASSRDRVSYEQYF. For the CDR3, the DNA is TGTGCCAGCAGCCGGGACAGGGTTTCCTACGAGCAGTACTTC.

A single count supports this clone. This chain joins TRBV7-9 and TRBJ1-5, with a possible D match to TRBD1 (5 bases). The germline gives CDR1 SEHNR, CDR2 FQNEAQ (reference sequence). V shed 2 bases and J shed 7 bases, with 9 bases lying between them. The CDR3 sequence is 13 residues long. The CDR3 DNA reads TGTGCCAGCAGCTTATCGGGGGAACAGCCCCAGCATTTT. Amino acid sequence: CASSLSGEQPQHF.

The chain carries TRBV15 and TRBJ2-5, with a weak D call TRBD1 (5 bases). The germline gives CDR1 LNHNV, CDR2 YYDKDF (reference sequence). This CDR3 has 15 residues. V was pared by 3 bases and J by 2 bases, with 13 bases between. The CDR3 coding sequence is TGTGCCACCAGCAGGCAGGGTAAACAACAAGAGACCCAGTACTTC. Protein product: CATSRQGKQQETQYF.

This rearrangement joins TRBV9 to TRBJ1-4; D is perhaps TRBD1 (5 bases). The CDR3 covers 14 residues. Trimming removed 0 bases at V and 8 bases at J, with 11 bases between. The germline V gene has CDR1 SGDLS and CDR2 YYNGEE. In nucleotides, the CDR3 is TGTGCCAGCAGCGTAGCTCAGGGAGGCGAAAAACTGTTTTTT. Translation gives CASSVAQGGEKLFF.

With regard to this clone: The junction does not match germline at one end; this may be a read error. The chain combines TRBV6-2 or TRBV6-3 with TRBJ1-5, with D perhaps TRBD1 (5 bases). CDR1 and CDR2 from the germline V gene are MNHEY and SVGEGT. The CDR3 contains 12 residues. The CDR3 DNA follows: TGTGCCAGCAGTAAACGGGGGGGTAAGGCGGATTTT. Protein: CASSKRGGKADF.

The gene calls are TRBV28 and TRBJ2-1; possibly TRBD2 for D (6 bases). This CDR3 spans 14 amino acids. Germline CDR1 and CDR2: MDHEN and SYDVKM. The V end lost 7 bases, the J end lost 10 bases, and 20 bases lay between the germline ends. CDR3 bases: TGTGCCAGCACCGACCTAGCGAGCAAGGCAGAGCAGTTCTTC. Translation gives CASTDLASKAEQFF.

The chain couples TRBV7-2 to TRBJ2-1, with 9 bases aligning to TRBD2. V gave up 7 bases and J gave up 8 bases; unmatched junction bases: 15. CDR3 length equals 16 residues. From germline, CDR1 is SGHTA and CDR2 FQGNSA. CDR3: CASTLLVSGGRYEQFF. The DNA for the CDR3 is TGTGCCAGCACCCTCTTGGTCAGCGGGGGGAGATATGAGCAGTTCTTC.

The gene calls are TRBV6-5 and TRBJ2-5, with D tentatively TRBD1 (6 bases). Germline-derived CDR1 and CDR2 are MNHEY and SVGAGI. The CDR3 contains 15 residues. Trimming shortened V by 5 bases and J by 4 bases, and 17 bases separated the two germline ends. CDR3 residues: CASSQNRARVETQYF. DNA of the CDR3: TGTGCCAGCAGTCAAAACAGGGCGCGGGTAGAGACCCAGTACTTC.

The gene calls are TRBV25-1 and TRBJ1-2; D is undetermined. From germline, CDR1 is MGHDK and CDR2 SYGVNS. V lost 2 bases, J lost 7 bases, and 11 bases lay in between. The CDR3 is 13 amino acids. CDR3 bases: TGTGCCAGCAGTGAACAGGAATACCTTGGCTACACCTTC. Its protein is CASSEQEYLGYTF.